This T cell receptor (beta chain) is from a study of beta chain features in type 1 diabetes (dated by TCRdb to the late 2010s). Concerning the study at large: Patients and healthy donors did not differ in mean age, gender distribution, total cell number or subset yield. Regulatory and stem cell-like memory subsets were isolated from only 8 patients and roughly eight healthy donors, whereas naive and central memory subsets came from all 28 donors. In the study, TCRB repertoires of sorted circulating CD4+ T cell subsets from recently diagnosed type 1 diabetes patients were compared with those of matched healthy donors. Across all samples, some 99 million sorted cells were examined, and cell number per subset correlated strongly with RNA yield.

V ends up 6 bases short and J 5 bases short, with an unmatched junction base count of 4. Including the terminal cysteine and phenylalanine, the CDR3 comprises 14 residues. Just CDR3 DNA is preserved here, 42 bases in frame from base 1. Based on the germline V gene, the CDR1 and CDR2 sequences are MNHNS and SASEGT. Note on this clone: What this receptor recognizes is not known. One base away there is no much larger clone; base qualities are not given.

Each donor gave one peripheral blood draw, approximately 110 mL on average, collected into heparinised tubes. Using a panel that included CD45RO, CCR7, CD25, CD127, CD95 and CD27, naive, central memory, regulatory and stem cell-like memory CD4+ T cells were sorted on a BD FACSAria II. Every sorted population had a purity above 95%. PBMCs were isolated immediately by Lymphoprep density gradient centrifugation and stained directly without culture. So that batch effects would be minimized, each experiment stained and sorted samples in pairs, pairing one healthy donor with one patient. What the work shows at the level of the full study, not this receptor alone: Fewer insertions and more nucleotide deletions at VDJ recombination sites were observed in patients with type 1 diabetes, implying thymic rearrangement abnormalities. Because cDNA was sequenced instead of genomic DNA, activated cells with high expression could be over-represented, although the groups did not differ in activation or CD3 levels. Naive, central memory and regulatory TCRB repertoires appeared to be more alike among patients than among healthy donors. Only small numbers of individuals were included in the HLA sub-analyses, which left unresolved whether HLA type had any influence on TCRB rearrangement. In all four CD4+ subsets, TCRB CDR3 length was moderately but significantly shorter in type 1 diabetes patients. PCR might favor shorter templates, but patient and control samples were amplified and corrected together, so any skew would affect both groups equally.

The entire isolated RNA was reverse transcribed using the High Capacity cDNA Reverse Transcription Kit, and thus expressed TCRB transcripts were sequenced. Naive, central memory and regulatory T cell samples underwent deep immunoSEQ sequencing, averaging around 3.6 million total reads per sample. After sorted cells were lysed in RLT buffer, RNA was extracted with DNase-treated RNeasy Micro or Mini kits, with the choice depending on cell number. To prevent cross-contamination, each cell subset was processed individually, whereas patient and healthy donor samples were processed jointly. The immunoSEQ multiplex PCR was used to amplify TCRB sequences from cDNA, generating 87-bp fragments that spanned the CDR3 region. Sequencing of the amplicons was done on the Illumina HiSeq platform. For the original study's pipeline: Synthetic template baselines were used to correct PCR bias computationally, reads within Hamming distance 2 were collapsed, and singletons that could not be merged were discarded. Reads were aligned against IMGT so that V, D and J genes, CDR3 length and insertions or deletions at six rearrangement sites could be assigned. Clonotype counts were normalized to sorted cell number within each subset before computing true diversity and Gini coefficients with the tcR R package. The overlap coefficient, calculated on TCRB nucleotide sequences, was used to measure repertoire sharing. Drawn from immuneACCESS, this table holds only the in-frame rearrangements with V and J called that TCRdb kept. Clones are partly lost; checked studies trace under half to an unresolved V gene and leave the rest unexplained. V and J calls and clone size come straight from that table; D and trimming were deduced from the DNA. The sample contains fewer than 400,000 clones, approximately 9.7% of them found a single time. The ten top clones hold approximately 1% of the sample.

This TCR derives from a young man with type 1 diabetes. The sequence links TRBV6-1 to TRBJ1-1, and 12 junctional nucleotides match TRBD1. Sequencing used central memory CD4+ T cells from blood. CDR3 reads: CASSLGQGATEAFF. The bases are TGTGCCAGCAGCCTGGGACAGGGGGCGACTGAAGCTTTCTTT.